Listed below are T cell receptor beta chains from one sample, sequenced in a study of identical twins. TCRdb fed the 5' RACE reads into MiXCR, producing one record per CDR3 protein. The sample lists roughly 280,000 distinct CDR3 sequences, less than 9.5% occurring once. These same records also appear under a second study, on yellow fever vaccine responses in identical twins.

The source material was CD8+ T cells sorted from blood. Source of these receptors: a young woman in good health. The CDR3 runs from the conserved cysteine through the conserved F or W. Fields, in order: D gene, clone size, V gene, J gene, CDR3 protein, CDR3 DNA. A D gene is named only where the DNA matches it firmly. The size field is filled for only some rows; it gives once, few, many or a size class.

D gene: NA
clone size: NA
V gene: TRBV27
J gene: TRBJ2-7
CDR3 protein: CASSYTSGQHRYEQYF
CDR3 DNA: TGTGCCAGCAGTTATACCAGCGGACAGCACCGCTACGAGCAGTACTTC

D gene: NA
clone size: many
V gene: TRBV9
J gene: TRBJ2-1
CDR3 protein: CASSIQSYNEQFF
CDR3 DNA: TGTGCCAGCAGCATACAGTCCTACAATGAGCAGTTCTTC

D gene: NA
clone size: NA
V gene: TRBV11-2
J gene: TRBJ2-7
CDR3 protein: CASSFGSTLGYEQYF
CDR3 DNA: TGTGCCAGCAGCTTTGGCAGTACCCTAGGCTACGAGCAGTACTTC

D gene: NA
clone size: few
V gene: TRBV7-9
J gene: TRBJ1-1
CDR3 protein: CASSAGWAPEAFF
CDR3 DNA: TGTGCCAGCAGCGCCGGGTGGGCTCCTGAAGCTTTCTTT

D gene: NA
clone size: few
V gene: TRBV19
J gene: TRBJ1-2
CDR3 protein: CASSTWDMVYGYTF
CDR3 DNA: TGTGCCAGTAGTACGTGGGACATGGTCTATGGCTACACCTTC

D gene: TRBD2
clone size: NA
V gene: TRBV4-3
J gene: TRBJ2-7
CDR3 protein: CASSPGTSRYEQYF
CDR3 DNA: TGCGCCAGCAGCCCCGGGACTAGTCGATACGAGCAGTACTTC

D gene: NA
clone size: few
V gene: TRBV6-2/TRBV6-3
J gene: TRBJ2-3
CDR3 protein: CASQDRVNTDTQYF
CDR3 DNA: TGTGCCAGCCAGGATCGTGTCAACACAGATACGCAGTATTTT

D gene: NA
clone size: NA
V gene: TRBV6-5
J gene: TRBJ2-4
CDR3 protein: CASSYSFGSAEYF
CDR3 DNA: TGTGCCAGCAGTTACTCGTTCGGCAGCGCTGAGTACTTC

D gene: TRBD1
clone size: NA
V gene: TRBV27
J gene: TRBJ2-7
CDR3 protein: CASTDRGGEQYF
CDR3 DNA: TGTGCCAGCACCGACAGGGGTGGAGAGCAGTACTTC

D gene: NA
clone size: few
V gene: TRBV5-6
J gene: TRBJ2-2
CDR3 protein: CASSLATAGELFF
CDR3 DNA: TGTGCCAGCAGCTTGGCCACGGCCGGGGAGCTGTTTTTT

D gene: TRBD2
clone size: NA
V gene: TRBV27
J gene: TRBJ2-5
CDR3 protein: CASSGSSGGAKETQYF
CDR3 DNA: TGTGCCAGCAGTGGGAGTAGCGGGGGGGCCAAAGAGACCCAGTACTTC

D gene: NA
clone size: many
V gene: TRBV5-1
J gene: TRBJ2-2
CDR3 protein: CASSLVGEGTGELFF
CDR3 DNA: TGCGCCAGCAGCTTGGTTGGAGAGGGGACCGGGGAGCTGTTTTTT

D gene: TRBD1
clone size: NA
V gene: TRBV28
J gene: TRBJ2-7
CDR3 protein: CASILGTGYSYEQYF
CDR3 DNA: TGTGCCAGCATACTAGGGACAGGTTACTCCTACGAGCAGTACTTC

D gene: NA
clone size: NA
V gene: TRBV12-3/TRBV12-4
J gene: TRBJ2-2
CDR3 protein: CASSPGAGDIGTGELFF
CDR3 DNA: TGTGCCAGCAGCCCAGGGGCAGGGGATATTGGGACCGGGGAGCTGTTTTTT

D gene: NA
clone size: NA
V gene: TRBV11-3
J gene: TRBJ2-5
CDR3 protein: CASSSSEEYQETQYF
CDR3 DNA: TGTGCCAGCAGCTCCTCCGAAGAGTATCAGGAGACCCAGTACTTC

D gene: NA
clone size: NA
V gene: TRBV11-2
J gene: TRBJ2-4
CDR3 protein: CPSSLPGAAKNIQYF
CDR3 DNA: TGTCCCAGCAGCTTACCGGGGGCGGCCAAAAACATTCAGTACTTC

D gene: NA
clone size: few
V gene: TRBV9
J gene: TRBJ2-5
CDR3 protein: CASSVRSGGRETQYF
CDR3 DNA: TGTGCCAGCAGCGTAAGGTCCGGGGGCCGGGAGACCCAGTACTTC

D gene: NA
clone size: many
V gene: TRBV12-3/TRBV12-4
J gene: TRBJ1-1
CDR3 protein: CASSLAAAMNTEAFF
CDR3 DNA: TGTGCCAGCAGTTTAGCGGCAGCAATGAACACTGAAGCTTTCTTT

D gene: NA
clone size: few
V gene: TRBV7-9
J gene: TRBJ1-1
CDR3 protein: CASSLGTGEAFF
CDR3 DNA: TGTGCCAGCAGCTTAGGGACGGGTGAAGCTTTCTTT

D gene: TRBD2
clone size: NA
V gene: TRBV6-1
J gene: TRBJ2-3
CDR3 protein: CASSAVLAGGGVRDTQYF
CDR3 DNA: TGTGCCAGCAGTGCTGTACTAGCGGGGGGGGGCGTGAGAGATACGCAGTATTTT

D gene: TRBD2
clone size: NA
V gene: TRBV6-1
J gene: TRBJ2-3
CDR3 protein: CASSPRTSGGGDTQYF
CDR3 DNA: TGTGCCAGCAGCCCCCGAACTAGCGGGGGAGGGGATACGCAGTATTTT

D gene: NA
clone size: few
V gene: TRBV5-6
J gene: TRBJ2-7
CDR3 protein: CASSGSRTVSYEQYF
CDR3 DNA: TGTGCCAGCAGCGGCTCGAGGACAGTCTCCTACGAGCAGTACTTC

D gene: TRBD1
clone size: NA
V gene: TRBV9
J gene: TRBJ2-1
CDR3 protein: CASSPRTGVGNEQFF
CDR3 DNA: TGTGCCAGCAGCCCCCGGACAGGGGTTGGCAATGAGCAGTTCTTC

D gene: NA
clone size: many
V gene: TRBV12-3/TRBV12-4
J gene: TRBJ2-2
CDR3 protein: CASRAAGPNTGELFF
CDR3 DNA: TGTGCCAGCAGGGCGGCAGGGCCCAACACCGGGGAGCTGTTTTTT

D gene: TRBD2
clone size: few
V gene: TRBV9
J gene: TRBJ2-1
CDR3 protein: CASSVSGRRDANYNEQFF
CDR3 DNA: TGTGCCAGCAGCGTATCCGGGAGGCGGGACGCAAACTACAATGAGCAGTTCTTC

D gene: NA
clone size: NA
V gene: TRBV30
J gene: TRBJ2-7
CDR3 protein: CAWKLWGFEDEQYF
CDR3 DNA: TGTGCCTGGAAATTGTGGGGCTTTGAGGACGAGCAGTACTTC

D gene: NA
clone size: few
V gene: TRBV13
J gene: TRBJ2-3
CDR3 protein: CASSSILEMTQYF
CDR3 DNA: TGTGCCAGCAGCTCCATACTGGAGATGACGCAGTATTTT

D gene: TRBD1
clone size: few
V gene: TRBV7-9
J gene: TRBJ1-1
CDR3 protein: CASSSGGDRPHTEAFF
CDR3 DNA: TGTGCCAGCAGTTCAGGGGGGGACAGGCCTCACACTGAAGCTTTCTTT

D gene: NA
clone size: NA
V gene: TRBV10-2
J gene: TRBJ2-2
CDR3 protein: CASSPSENTGELFF
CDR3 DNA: TGCGCCAGCAGCCCTAGTGAGAACACCGGGGAGCTGTTTTTT

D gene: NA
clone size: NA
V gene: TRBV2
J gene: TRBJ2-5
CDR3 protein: CASSVVLVTETQYF
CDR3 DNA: TGTGCCAGCAGCGTAGTACTAGTAACAGAGACCCAGTACTTC

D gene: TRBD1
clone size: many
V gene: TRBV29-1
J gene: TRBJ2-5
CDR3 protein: CSVEPSASGTEETQYF
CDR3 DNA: TGCAGCGTTGAACCGTCAGCCTCCGGGACAGAAGAGACCCAGTACTTC

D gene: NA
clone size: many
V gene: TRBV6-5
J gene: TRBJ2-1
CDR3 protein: CASSYSLGDEQFF
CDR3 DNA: TGTGCCAGCAGTTACTCTTTAGGTGATGAGCAGTTCTTC

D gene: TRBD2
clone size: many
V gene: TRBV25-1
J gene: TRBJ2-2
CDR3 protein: CASSGLAHTGELFF
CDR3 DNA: TGTGCCAGCAGTGGACTAGCCCACACCGGGGAGCTGTTTTTT

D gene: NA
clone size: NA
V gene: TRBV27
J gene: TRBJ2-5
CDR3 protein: CASSLSKGWGETQYF
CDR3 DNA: TGTGCCAGCAGTTTGAGTAAGGGTTGGGGAGAGACCCAGTACTTC

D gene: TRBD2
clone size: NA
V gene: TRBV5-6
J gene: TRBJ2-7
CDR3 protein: CASSFSSGRAFEQYF
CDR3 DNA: TGTGCCAGCAGCTTCTCTAGCGGGAGGGCCTTCGAGCAGTACTTC

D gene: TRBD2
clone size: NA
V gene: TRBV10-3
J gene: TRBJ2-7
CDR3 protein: CAIRGLAESYEQYF
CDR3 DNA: TGTGCCATCAGAGGACTAGCGGAGTCCTACGAGCAGTACTTC

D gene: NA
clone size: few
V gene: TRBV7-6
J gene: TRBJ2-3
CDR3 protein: CASSLGLSTDTQYF
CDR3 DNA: TGTGCCAGCAGCCTCGGACTATCCACAGATACGCAGTATTTT

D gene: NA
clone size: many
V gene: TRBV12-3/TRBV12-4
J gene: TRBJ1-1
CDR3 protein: CASSFSRNTEAFF
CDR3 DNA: TGTGCCAGCAGTTTCTCTAGGAACACTGAAGCTTTCTTT

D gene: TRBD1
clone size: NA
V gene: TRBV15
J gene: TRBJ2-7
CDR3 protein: CATSIGTGSHYEQYF
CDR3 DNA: TGTGCCACCAGCATCGGGACAGGGTCCCACTACGAGCAGTACTTC

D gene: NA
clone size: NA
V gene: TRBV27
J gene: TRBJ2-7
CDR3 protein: CASSFTGPPYEQYF
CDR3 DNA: TGTGCCAGCAGCTTTACAGGGCCCCCCTACGAGCAGTACTTC

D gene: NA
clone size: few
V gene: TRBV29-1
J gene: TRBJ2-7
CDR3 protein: CSVDGDYEQYF
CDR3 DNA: TGCAGCGTTGATGGGGACTACGAGCAGTACTTC

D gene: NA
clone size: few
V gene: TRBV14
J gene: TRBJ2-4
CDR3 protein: CASSPYEGLAAKNIQYF
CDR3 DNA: TGTGCCAGCAGCCCCTATGAAGGACTCGCTGCCAAAAACATTCAGTACTTC

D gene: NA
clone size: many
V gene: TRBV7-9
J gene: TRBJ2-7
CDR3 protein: CASRAASSYEQYF
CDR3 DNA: TGTGCCAGCAGAGCGGCGAGCTCCTACGAGCAGTACTTC

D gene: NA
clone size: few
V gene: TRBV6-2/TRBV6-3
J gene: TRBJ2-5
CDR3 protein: CASSYLGPGETQYF
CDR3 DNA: TGTGCCAGCAGTTACTTGGGGCCTGGCGAGACCCAGTACTTC

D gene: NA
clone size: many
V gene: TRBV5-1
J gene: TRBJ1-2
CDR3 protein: CASSATTGYDGYTF
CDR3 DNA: TGCGCCAGCAGCGCCACGACGGGCTACGATGGCTACACCTTC

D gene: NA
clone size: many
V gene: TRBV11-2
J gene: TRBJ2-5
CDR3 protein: CASSLAGAQETQYF
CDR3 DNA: TGTGCCAGCAGCTTAGCGGGGGCCCAAGAGACCCAGTACTTC

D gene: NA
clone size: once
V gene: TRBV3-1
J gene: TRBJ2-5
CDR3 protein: CASSQERWTETQYF
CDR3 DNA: TGTGCCAGCAGCCAAGAACGGTGGACGGAGACCCAGTACTTC

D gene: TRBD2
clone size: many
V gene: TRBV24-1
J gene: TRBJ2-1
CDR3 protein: CATSDWGLAGEREQFF
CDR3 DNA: TGTGCCACCAGTGATTGGGGACTAGCGGGAGAACGAGAGCAGTTCTTC

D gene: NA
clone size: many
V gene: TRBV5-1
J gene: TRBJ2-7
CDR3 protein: CASAAGLHSYEQYF
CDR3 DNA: TGCGCCAGCGCGGCGGGACTCCACTCCTACGAGCAGTACTTC

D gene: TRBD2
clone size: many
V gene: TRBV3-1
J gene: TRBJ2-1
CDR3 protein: CASSQLAGAYNEQFF
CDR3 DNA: TGTGCCAGCAGCCAACTAGCGGGAGCTTACAATGAGCAGTTCTTC

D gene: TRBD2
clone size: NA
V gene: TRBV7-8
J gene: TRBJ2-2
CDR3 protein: CASSLGVAGLADPFSGELFF
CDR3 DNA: TGTGCCAGCAGCTTAGGTGTGGCGGGACTAGCGGACCCCTTTTCCGGGGAGCTGTTTTTT

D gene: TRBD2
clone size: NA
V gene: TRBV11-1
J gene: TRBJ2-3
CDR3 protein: CASSNTGTSGPPLQYPDTQYF
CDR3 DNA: TGTGCCAGCAGCAATACGGGGACTAGCGGGCCTCCTCTTCAGTACCCAGATACGCAGTATTTT

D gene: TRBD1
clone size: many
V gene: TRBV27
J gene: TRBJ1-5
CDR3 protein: CASSTTGGKAQHF
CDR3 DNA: TGTGCCAGCAGTACGACAGGGGGCAAAGCCCAGCATTTT